The clone carrying this T cell receptor beta chain has a handful of counts. The CDR3 loop spans 14 amino acids. Trimming removed 6 bases from V and 5 bases from J; junction bases left unmatched: 8. Looked up from germline, CDR1 is MDHEN and CDR2 is SYDVKM. These data are taken from a study of blood T cells in healthy people across ages. Using a J-beta primer mix together with a sample-barcoded 5' primer, a second PCR was run for about 6 to 12 cycles. A template-switch adaptor with 12 random nucleotides tagged each cDNA molecule. TCRdb analysed the 5' RACE reads with MiXCR anew, one entry per CDR3 protein. The sample yields roughly 560,000 distinct CDR3 sequences, 24% seen once. Separately, the same data were catalogued under a study of T cells of mothers and their children.

The sequencing sample was made of blood. V is TRBV28 and J is TRBJ2-5, with 8 bases fitting TRBD2. The origin of this receptor is a boy between 10 and 17 years old in good health. The CDR3 region is CASSPVKREETQYF. In DNA form, the CDR3 reads TGTGCCAGCAGCCCCGTTAAGCGGGAGGAGACCCAGTACTTC.